These 7 T cell receptor beta chains originate from one sample sequenced in a study of blood T cells in healthy people across ages (dated by TCRdb to 2013 to 2016). Library preparation employed 5' RACE. Sequencing used an Illumina HiSeq 2500. A second about 7 to 12 cycle PCR used a sample-barcoded 5' primer and a J-beta primer mix. In TCRdb, the public reads were trimmed at Q25 with fastp and aligned with MiXCR, with productive beta chains retained. Identical CDR3 protein sequences are pooled into one entry, listed with their most common genes and DNA. For this sample there are about 800,000 distinct CDR3 sequences; 20% to 30% appear just once. The top ten clonotypes cover more than 3% of the sample. This sample also belongs to another study, concerning T cells of mothers and their children.

Sequenced sample: blood. Source of these receptors: a boy aged 5-17 years in good health.

The chain carries TRBV7-9 and TRBJ1-2, with D hard to call. V lost 3 bases, J lost 2 bases, and 10 bases lay in between. Germline assignment: CDR1 SEHNR and CDR2 FQNEAQ (reference sequence). The CDR3 runs 14 residues. The CDR3 DNA reads TGTGCCAGCAGCTTCAAGGGCCTGAACTATGGCTACACCTTC. Translating it yields CASSFKGLNYGYTF.

This chain links TRBV14 with TRBJ2-1; D remains unclear. V was clipped by 4 bases and J by 0 bases, with 10 bases between them. The CDR3 covers 15 residues. CDR1 is SGHDN and CDR2 is FVKESK in the germline V gene. As DNA, the CDR3 is TGTGCCAGCAGCCCTAGGACGAACTCCTACAATGAGCAGTTCTTC. This translates into CASSPRTNSYNEQFF.

The rearrangement uses TRBV7-9 and TRBJ2-7; a possible D gene is TRBD1 (5 bases). V was cut by 4 bases and J by 6 bases, with 19 bases left in between. Per germline, CDR1 SEHNR and CDR2 FQNEAQ (reference sequence). The CDR3 runs 15 residues. CDR3 region: CASSSDSALAFEQYF. In nucleotides, the CDR3 is TGTGCCAGCAGCTCAGACAGTGCCCTCGCCTTCGAGCAGTACTTC.

The V and J genes are TRBV6-5 and TRBJ2-7, with D unclear. V shed 0 bases and J shed 3 bases, with 6 bases lying between them. Germline CDR1 MNHEY, CDR2 SVGAGI. This CDR3 comprises 13 residues. This chain's CDR3 is CASSYSNHYEQYF. Written as DNA, the CDR3 is TGTGCCAGCAGTTACTCCAATCACTACGAGCAGTACTTC.

This clonotype was observed a handful of times. The V gene is TRBV28, the J gene TRBJ2-5, with a weak D call TRBD2 (6 bases). The DNA end is a closer match to TRBJ2-7, so the J assignment may be wrong. Looked up from germline, CDR1 is MDHEN and CDR2 is SYDVKM. The length of the CDR3 is 14 residues. CDR3 DNA sequence: TGTGCCAGCAGTTTCGGGGGAGTTAGCCACGAGCAGTACTTC. It specifies CASSFGGVSHEQYF.

This clonotype was observed a few times. The V and J genes are TRBV6-1 and TRBJ2-1; 13 bases match TRBD2. Trimming removed 6 bases from V and 0 bases from J; junction bases left unmatched: 11. The CDR3 runs to 19 residues. The germline gives CDR1 MNHNS, CDR2 SASEGT. In DNA, the CDR3 is TGTGCCAGCAGAACCGGGACTAGCGGGGTATTGAGCTCCTACAATGAGCAGTTCTTC. It translates to CASRTGTSGVLSSYNEQFF.

CDR3 nucleotides: TGCGCCAGCAGGGGACAGGGGGCAGGAGAGACCCAGTACTTC. Translated: CASRGQGAGETQYF. The rearrangement uses TRBV5-1 and TRBJ2-5, with 12 positions matching TRBD1. Germline lookup yields CDR1 SGHRS and CDR2 YFSETQ. The length of the CDR3 is 14 residues. V trimming: 5 bases; J trimming: 4 bases; junction bases outside the gene matches: 3.